A selection of T cell receptor beta chains follows, all from one sample in a study of shared clonotypes between healthy human individuals. TCRdb's table, derived via immunoSEQ multiplex PCR, lists solely in-frame clones and lacks some. Of hundreds of thousands of clones in the sample, 90% to 97% were seen once. Sequenced sample: naive CD4+ T cells sorted from blood. The origin of the receptors is a woman aged 25 to 39 in good health. Both conserved end residues are part of each CDR3. Each record gives: J gene, D gene, CDR3 length, V gene, clone size, CDR3 DNA, CDR3 protein. The D gene is left open where the match is weak. Size is stated for part of the rows, as once, few or many counts, or as a class when the clone is expanded.

>TRBJ2-1|.|14|TRBV7-9|.
TGTGCCAGCAGCTTAACGGACACCCTCAATGAGCAGTTCTTC
CASSLTDTLNEQFF
>TRBJ1-4|TRBD1|15|TRBV28|.
TGTGCCAGCAGTTCTCCCGGGACAGGGGGCGAAAAACTGTTTTTT
CASSSPGTGGEKLFF
>TRBJ1-2|TRBD1|13|TRBV9|.
TGTGCCAGCAGCGCCCAGGGGGAAGGTGGCTACACCTTC
CASSAQGEGGYTF
>TRBJ2-6|TRBD1|17|TRBV18|.
TGTGCCAGCTCACCAATTCAGGGGGCGAGTGGGGCCAACGTCCTGACTTTC
CASSPIQGASGANVLTF
>TRBJ2-7|.|14|TRBV14|.
TGTGCCAGCAGCCTGATGGACGCGACCTACGAGCAGTACTTC
CASSLMDATYEQYF
>TRBJ2-7|.|12|TRBV10-3|once
TGTGCCATCAGGCCGGACAGCTACGAGCAGTACTTC
CAIRPDSYEQYF
>TRBJ2-6|.|16|TRBV28|.
TGTGCCAGCAGCCCCCCTCCCGGGACTGGGGCCAACGTCCTGACTTTC
CASSPPPGTGANVLTF
>TRBJ2-7|.|15|TRBV6-5|.
TGTGCCAGCAGTTACTCGACAGGCATCTCCTACGAGCAGTACTTC
CASSYSTGISYEQYF
>TRBJ2-3|TRBD2|18|TRBV18|once
TGTGCCAGCTCACCACTGAAGACTAGCGGGCTGAGCACAGATACGCAGTATTTT
CASSPLKTSGLSTDTQYF
>TRBJ1-5|TRBD1|19|TRBV29-1|.
TGCAGCGTTGAAGTCCGACGACCCGGGACAGGGACCAACAATCAGCCCCAGCATTTT
CSVEVRRPGTGTNNQPQHF
>TRBJ1-5|.|12|TRBV2|.
TGTGCCAGCAGTTGGGAGAATCAGCCCCAGCATTTT
CASSWENQPQHF
>TRBJ2-1|TRBD1|14|TRBV28|.
TGTGCCAGCAGCTCTCCACAGGGGGCTAATGAGCAGTTCTTC
CASSSPQGANEQFF
>TRBJ2-4|.|14|TRBV5-1|.
TGCGCCAGCAGCTTTACGGGGCAACCGAACATTCAGTACTTC
CASSFTGQPNIQYF
>TRBJ1-5|.|14|TRBV5-6|.
TGTGCCAGCACCCCTTGGGGTTTGCATCAGCCCCAGCATTTT
CASTPWGLHQPQHF
>TRBJ2-7|.|15|TRBV27|.
TGTGCCAGCAGCTCCCCCGGCGGCGGGCGTAGCGAGCAGTACTTC
CASSSPGGGRSEQYF
>TRBJ1-6|.|14|TRBV9|once
TGTGCCAGCAGCGTGGAGCAAGGGGATTCACCCCTCCACTTT
CASSVEQGDSPLHF
>TRBJ2-1|TRBD2|14|TRBV28|.
TGTGCCAGCAGGAGCGGGACTTCCTACAATGAGCAGTTCTTC
CASRSGTSYNEQFF
>TRBJ2-7|TRBD1|15|TRBV7-9|.
TGTGCCAGCACCATACCGGGGACAGGGACATACGAGCAGTACTTC
CASTIPGTGTYEQYF
>TRBJ2-1|TRBD2|14|TRBV10-3|.
TGTGCCATCTCCGGGACTAGCGCTAACAATGAGCAGTTCTTC
CAISGTSANNEQFF
>TRBJ2-1|TRBD2|20|TRBV28|.
TGTGCCAGCAGTATTGATCTGGGAGCGGGAGGGCCGTGGTCCTACAATGAGCAGTTCTTC
CASSIDLGAGGPWSYNEQFF
>TRBJ1-5|.|16|TRBV28|.
TGTGCCAGCAGCGTACAGGGAGGGGAGCACAATCAGCCCCAGCATTTT
CASSVQGGEHNQPQHF
>TRBJ2-2|TRBD2|15|TRBV5-1|.
TGCGCCAGCAGCTCGGGGACTACCTACACCGGGGAGCTGTTTTTT
CASSSGTTYTGELFF
>TRBJ1-2|TRBD1|15|TRBV11-2|.
TGTGCCAGCAGCCCCACAGGGACAGGGCACTATGGCTACACCTTC
CASSPTGTGHYGYTF
>TRBJ2-1|TRBD2|15|TRBV5-4|.
TGTGCCAGCAGCATTGGACTAGCGGGAGAAGGCGAGCAGTTCTTC
CASSIGLAGEGEQFF
>TRBJ2-5|.|16|TRBV7-9|once
TGTGCCAGCAGCGGCTCTGGGGGGAGTCCGGCTGAGACCCAGTACTTC
CASSGSGGSPAETQYF
>TRBJ2-3|TRBD2|16|TRBV15|.
TGTGCCACCAGCAGAAGACTAGCGGGAGCCCCAGATACGCAGTATTTT
CATSRRLAGAPDTQYF
>TRBJ2-7|TRBD2|13|TRBV10-3|.
TGTGCCATCACCGCGGGGGGCGCGGGAGAGCAGTACTTC
CAITAGGAGEQYF
>TRBJ2-2|.|16|TRBV6-6|.
TGTGCCAGCAGAGGGGCAGCCTTAAGCGTCACCGGGGAGCTGTTTTTT
CASRGAALSVTGELFF
>TRBJ1-2|TRBD1|15|TRBV5-6|.
TGTGCCAGCAGCTGGAGGACAGGCGGAATTAGGGGCTACACCTTC
CASSWRTGGIRGYTF
>TRBJ2-3|.|12|TRBV4-1|.
TGCGCCAGCAGCCAACCCACAGATACGCAGTATTTT
CASSQPTDTQYF
>TRBJ2-5|.|14|TRBV29-1|once
TGCAGCGCCCGACCGACAGGAGACCAAGAGACCCAGTACTTC
CSARPTGDQETQYF
>TRBJ2-7|TRBD1|16|TRBV23-1|.
TGCGCCAGCAGTCAAGATCCGGGACAGGATGAAAGCGAGCAGTACTTC
CASSQDPGQDESEQYF
>TRBJ2-7|.|15|TRBV6-1|.
TGTGCCAGCAGCGGAGCAGGGACGAAATCCTACGAGCAGTACTTC
CASSGAGTKSYEQYF
>TRBJ1-1|TRBD1|16|TRBV4-1|once
TGCGCCAGCAGCCATGTAGGGGGCCGAGGATATGAAGTAGCTTTCTTT
CASSHVGGRGYEVAFF
>TRBJ2-7|.|15|TRBV7-7|.
TGTGCCAGCAGCGAGACTGCATATACCTCCTACGAGCAGTACTTC
CASSETAYTSYEQYF
>TRBJ1-2|TRBD1|14|TRBV2|.
TGTGCCAGCAGTGCGGGACAGATTAACTATGGCTACACCTTC
CASSAGQINYGYTF
>TRBJ1-2|TRBD1|14|TRBV28|.
TGTGCCAGCAGCCCATCGGACAGGGTCGGTGGCTACACCTTC
CASSPSDRVGGYTF
>TRBJ1-1|.|14|TRBV18|.
TGTGCCAGCTCTTATCAGGGCCCGGACACTGAAGCTTTCTTT
CASSYQGPDTEAFF
>TRBJ2-6|.|15|TRBV5-1|.
TGCGCCAGCAGCTTGGTAGGGTCCGGGGCCAACGTCCTGACTTTC
CASSLVGSGANVLTF
>TRBJ2-7|.|13|TRBV5-1|.
TGCGCCAGCAGCTTGCTAGTTATCGACGAGCAGTACTTC
CASSLLVIDEQYF
>TRBJ2-2|TRBD1|17|TRBV5-6|.
TGTGCCAGCAGCTTGGAGTCCGGGACAGGGGGAACCGGGGAGCTGTTTTTT
CASSLESGTGGTGELFF
>TRBJ2-7|.|13|TRBV14|once
TGTGCCAGCAGCCAGAGGCAGGGTGGCGAGCAGTACTTC
CASSQRQGGEQYF
>TRBJ2-1|.|14|TRBV28|.
TGTGCCAGCAGTCAACGGACCCACGGGAATGAGCAGTTCTTC
CASSQRTHGNEQFF
>TRBJ2-1|TRBD1|16|TRBV28|.
TGTGCCAGCAGCCAGGGTTACAGGGGCGACTACAATGAGCAGTTCTTC
CASSQGYRGDYNEQFF
>TRBJ2-3|.|16|TRBV4-1|.
TGCGCCAGCAGCCAAGGATATGACCCTAGCACAGATACGCAGTATTTT
CASSQGYDPSTDTQYF